The 21 T cell receptor beta chains given below trace back to one sample, sequenced in a study of CXCR3-negative and CXCR3-positive naive CD8 T cells. Libraries of TRB cDNA were made by 5' RACE and carried UMIs. Following a re-call of the 5' RACE reads, TCRdb has one entry per CDR3 protein and lacks DNA. Recorded for this sample: several thousand distinct CDR3 sequences. These receptors are not linked to any known antigen. Study results and limitations: CXCR3-positive naive cells carried more hydrophobic TRB CDR3s than CXCR3-negative ones.

Sequenced input: naive CXCR3+ CD8+ T cells from blood. Subset noted: CD45RO-CCR7+CD27+CD95- naive CD8+ T cells expressing CXCR3 (TNR3+). The source of these receptors is a human donor in good health. Some clones in this sample may be carry-over from other donors' samples.

This clonotype is labeled medium-sized based on frequency. The V and J genes are TRBV4-3 and TRBJ2-3; TCRdb indicates TRBD2, and absent DNA this call remains unverified. The CDR3 contains 15 residues. The germline gives CDR1 LGHNA, CDR2 YSLEER. CDR3 protein: CASSPWERVTDTQYF.

V gene TRBV5-1 combines with J gene TRBJ2-7; TCRdb gives TRBD1 as the D gene, but with no DNA this cannot be confirmed. Germline V gene sequence: CDR1 SGHRS, CDR2 YFSETQ. The CDR3 runs 14 residues. CDR3: CASSLGTGTYEQYF.

The rearrangement uses TRBV5-1 and TRBJ1-6. CDR1 is SGHRS and CDR2 is YFSETQ in the germline V gene. CDR3 size: 13 residues. The CDR3 sequence: CASSLGGAAPLHF.

This clonotype counts as medium-sized (0.01 to 0.1%) by frequency. The rearrangement joins TRBV28 to TRBJ2-5; the D call from TCRdb, TRBD2, cannot be confirmed without DNA. Germline CDR1 and CDR2: MDHEN and SYDVKM. This CDR3 region has 13 residues. CDR3 loop: CASSPHLAETQYF. Full variable domain (remainder filled in from reference TRBV28 and TRBJ2-5): DVKVTQSSRYLVKRTGEKVFLECVQDMDHENMFWYRQDPGLGLRLIYFSYDVKMKEKGDIPEGYSVSREKKERFSLILESASTNQTSMYLCASSPHLAETQYFGPGTRLLVL.

The chain has TRBV21-1 and TRBJ2-7. TRBV21-1 is designated a pseudogene. The CDR3 runs 14 residues. The CDR3 spells CASSKAGAPYEQYF.

This CDR3 is CATSRTRSPLTDTQYF. The J gene is TRBJ2-3, the V gene TRBV15; no DNA is available, so the TRBD2 call from TCRdb remains unchecked. This CDR3 region has 16 residues. CDR1 and CDR2 from the germline V gene are LNHNV and YYDKDF (reference sequence).

The chain joins TRBV5-1 to TRBJ2-1; TCRdb reports TRBD1, a call that lacks DNA to check it against. Per the germline V gene, CDR1 is SGHRS and CDR2 is YFSETQ. The CDR3 has 13 amino acids. The CDR3 loop reads CASGTGYYNEQFF.

The rearrangement joins TRBV15 to TRBJ2-1. There are 15 residues in the CDR3. Germline lookup yields CDR1 LNHNV and CDR2 YYDKDF (reference sequence). The CDR3 sequence is CATSRGTRAYNEQFF.

This clonotype ranks as medium-sized in terms of frequency. The genes are TRBV2 and TRBJ1-2; TCRdb outputs TRBD1, but without DNA this stays unchecked. This CDR3 has 13 residues. The germline V gene encodes CDR1 SNHLY and CDR2 FYNNEI. The CDR3 is CASRGGSNYGYTF.

The genes are TRBV29-1 and TRBJ2-1; TCRdb selects TRBD1, and the lack of DNA leaves this call unchecked. CDR3 length: 12 residues. CDR1 is SQVTM, CDR2 ANQGSEA, per germline. CDR3 protein: CSVVRDMGEQFF.

The chain has TRBV9 and TRBJ1-1; TCRdb picks TRBD1, but there is no DNA to check that call. The CDR3 length is 15 residues. Germline CDR1 reads SGDLS; CDR2 reads YYNGEE. This chain's CDR3 is CASSVAQGRNTEAFF.

The V gene is TRBV5-5, the J gene TRBJ2-1. Per the germline V gene, CDR1 is SGHKS and CDR2 is YYEKEE (reference sequence). The CDR3 totals 13 residues. The CDR3 sequence: CASSLGGGGEQFF.

V usage is TRBV20-1 and J usage is TRBJ2-1; there is no DNA to check the TCRdb D call of TRBD2. The CDR3 has 16 residues. The V gene's germline CDR1 is DFQATT and CDR2 SNEGSKA (reference sequence). CDR3 sequence reads: CSARDLLAGLDNEQFF.

The chain couples TRBV5-4 to TRBJ1-1; checking the TCRdb D call of TRBD1 is not possible without DNA. The V gene's germline CDR1 is SGHNT and CDR2 YYREEE (reference sequence). The CDR3 runs to 14 residues. The CDR3 loop reads CASSLAAGVTEAFF.

This clonotype is identified as medium-sized (0.01 to 0.1%) from frequency. The gene calls are TRBV4-2 and TRBJ2-7; TCRdb indicates TRBD1, and absent DNA this call remains unverified. This CDR3 has 15 amino acids. Germline V lookup: CDR1 LGHNA, CDR2 YNFKEQ. The CDR3 protein is CASSQEPGTAYEQYF.

According to its frequency, this clonotype is medium-sized. The chain employs TRBV29-1 and TRBJ1-4. CDR1 and CDR2 (germline): SQVTM, ANQGSEA. This CDR3 contains 13 residues. CDR3 amino acids: CSVEGAGDEKLFF.

The chain carries TRBV6-5 and TRBJ1-1; with no DNA, the TCRdb D assignment of TRBD1 cannot be verified. Germline V gene lookup returns CDR1 MNHEY and CDR2 SVGAGI. This CDR3 is built from 14 residues. The CDR3 here is CASWQGSANTEAFF.

By frequency, this clonotype is medium-sized. The CDR3 is CASSFGLAGVDTQYF. This chain uses TRBV7-2 with TRBJ2-3; the TCRdb call, TRBD2, lacks DNA for checking. Germline values: CDR1 SGHTA, CDR2 FQGNSA. CDR3 length: 15 residues.

This clonotype registers medium-sized by frequency. The rearrangement links TRBV5-1 to TRBJ2-7; TCRdb proposes TRBD2, but this gene call is untestable without DNA. Germline V gene sequence: CDR1 SGHRS, CDR2 YFSETQ. The CDR3 consists of 16 residues. The CDR3 sequence: CASSFITSGRAHEQYF.

V is TRBV6-2 or TRBV6-3 and J is TRBJ2-4; without DNA, the TCRdb call of TRBD2 cannot be checked. CDR3 length: 15 residues. Germline lookup yields CDR1 MNHEY and CDR2 SVGEGT. The CDR3 here is CASSLSGGPKNIQYF.

In terms of frequency, this clonotype is medium-sized (0.01 to 0.1%). The chain carries TRBV24-1 and TRBJ2-2. CDR3 length: 15 residues. The V gene's germline CDR1 is KGHDR and CDR2 SFDVKD. CDR3 region: CATSDKGTNTGELFF.